Described below is a single T cell receptor (beta chain) sequence and its context. It has no known antigen specificity. The input lacks base qualities; no much larger clone sits a single base away. Looking up the germline V gene yields CDR1 SQVTM and CDR2 ANQGSEA. The CDR3 has 11 amino acids, counting the end cysteine and phenylalanine. The CDR3 DNA has 33 bases and is translated from base 1. V loses 3 bases of germline sequence and J loses 4 bases, and the interval between the two ends is 6 bases. RNA was extracted with the RNeasy kit and about 0.5 to 1 ug was reverse transcribed using random hexamers. TCR beta CDR3 regions were amplified with the immunoSEQ multiplex PCR assay covering 54 Vbeta and 13 Jbeta segments. PCR amplification bias was corrected using a synthetic template baseline for primer optimization and computational correction. The source study handled its data this way. Reads were assigned to V, D and J genes according to IMGT and analyzed in immunoSEQ Analyzer, with only productive sequences retained. Clonality was computed as one minus Shannon entropy normalized by log2 of the number of productive unique sequences. Public and private clones were assessed among the 100 most prevalent clones of each patient and control. Clones were defined as Susac-specific when absent from the healthy and MS cohorts, from some 1,100 published viral clones and from other ImmuneACCESS disease sequences. TCRdb reran the public reads through fastp at Q25 and MiXCR, keeping productive beta chains. Each entry is one CDR3 protein sequence, shown with its most common DNA and genes. The V and J calls come from TCRdb's annotation, not from the publication. This sample holds some 300,000 distinct CDR3 sequences; roughly 90% were observed only once. Clones ranked in the top ten supply around 0.2% of the sample.

The data are from a study of CD8 T cells in Susac syndrome (dated by TCRdb to about 2019). Regarding the complete study: The study used repertoire sequencing to test whether antigen drove CD8+ T cell activation and differentiation in Susac syndrome. CD8+ T cell repertoire clonality was compared between over 9 healthy donors, some 14 Susac syndrome patients and fewer than 19 multiple sclerosis patients. General conclusions and limits of the study: The number of individuals in the TCR sequencing and HLA analysis was acknowledged as relatively small.

Peripheral blood CD8+ and CD4+ T cells from healthy donors, Susac syndrome patients and multiple sclerosis patients were profiled by high-throughput TCR beta sequencing. The multiple sclerosis controls were treatment-naive patients who had stable or active relapsing-remitting disease and met the revised McDonald criteria. Bulk CD8+ and CD4+ T cells were purified by magnetic negative isolation, while CD8+ TEMRA cells were enriched using FACS. Blood was drawn into EDTA tubes, processed within 24 hours, and PBMCs were isolated by density gradient centrifugation. PBMCs intended for TCR sequencing were cryopreserved in liquid nitrogen and thawed later in a water bath at 37 degrees C. The sorted or isolated CD4+, CD8+ and CD8+ TEMRA cells reached a purity of at least 90%.

The receptor chain draws on TRBV29-1 and TRBJ1-1; the D gene lacks a confident call. The TCR comes from a human donor with multiple sclerosis. The specimen sequenced was CD8+ T cells from PBMCs. CDR3 loop: CSVDKGTEAFF. The nucleotide sequence reads TGCAGCGTTGACAAGGGCACTGAAGCTTTCTTT. The variable domain in full, with residues beyond the CDR3 obtained from the reference TRBV29-1 and TRBJ1-1 genes, is SAVISQKPSRDICQRGTSLTIQCQVDSQVTMMFWYRQQPGQSLTLIATANQGSEATYESGFVIDKFPISRPNLTFSTLTVSNMSPEDSSIYLCSVDKGTEAFFGQGTRLTVV.